Listed below are T cell receptor beta chains from one sample, sequenced in a study of blood T cell repertoires in COVID-19. Produced via immunoSEQ multiplex PCR; TCRdb's table is partial and in-frame only. The table has 250,000 to 350,000 clones, approximately 82% seen once; the top ten hold 1% to 1.5%. The sample taken for sequencing was peripheral blood. These receptors were collected from a woman in her forties or fifties with acute or convalescent COVID-19. CDR3s include the opening cysteine and the closing phenylalanine or tryptophan. Fields, in order: D gene, clone size, J gene, V gene, CDR3 DNA, CDR3 protein. The D gene is left open where the match is weak. Only some rows state a clone size, as once, few, many or a class for expanded clones.

>NA|NA|TRBJ2-1|TRBV7-2
TGTGCCAGCAGCTTAGCTGCAGGGCCCTACAATGAGCAGTTCTTC
CASSLAAGPYNEQFF
>TRBD1|NA|TRBJ1-4|TRBV28
TGTGCCAGCAGCTCGGACAGGGGTAATGAAAAACTGTTTTTT
CASSSDRGNEKLFF
>TRBD1|once|TRBJ2-2|TRBV14
TGTGCCAGCAGCCGAATCCCGGGACAGGGGATCAACACCGGGGAGCTGTTTTTT
CASSRIPGQGINTGELFF
>NA|many|TRBJ2-7|TRBV14
TGTGCCAGCAGCCAAGGAACAGGGCCGAGCTCCTACGAGCAGTACTTC
CASSQGTGPSSYEQYF
>TRBD2|NA|TRBJ2-5|TRBV5-1
TGCGCCAGCAGCTTGGGGAGCGGGGGGGCCCGAGAGACCCAGTACTTC
CASSLGSGGARETQYF
>NA|NA|TRBJ2-3|TRBV9
TGTGCCAGCAGCGTATTTGGGGGCCTCGGCACAGATACGCAGTATTTT
CASSVFGGLGTDTQYF
>NA|NA|TRBJ1-6|TRBV7-2
TGTGCCAGCAGGGACAGTAGGAATTCACCCCTCCACTTT
CASRDSRNSPLHF
>NA|NA|TRBJ1-4|TRBV15
TGTGCCACCAGCTCAAAGGGGGGGTTTGCAACTAATGAAAAACTGTTTTTT
CATSSKGGFATNEKLFF
>NA|once|TRBJ1-1|TRBV24-1
TGTGCCACCAGTGACCGGACAGCGAACACTGAAGCTTTCTTT
CATSDRTANTEAFF
>NA|NA|TRBJ2-1|TRBV5-1
TGCGCCAGCAGCTTGGAATGGCAAAGTTACAATGAGCAGTTCTTC
CASSLEWQSYNEQFF
>NA|NA|TRBJ1-4|TRBV27
TGTGCCAGCAGCCGAAGGACAGCTCCTAATGAAAAACTGTTTTTT
CASSRRTAPNEKLFF
>NA|NA|TRBJ1-1|TRBV2
TGTGCCAGCATCCTTTCGGTCGAAGCTTTCTTT
CASILSVEAFF
>TRBD1|NA|TRBJ2-2|TRBV5-4
TGTGCCAGCAGCTCAGGGACAGGGAACACCGGGGAGCTGTTTTTT
CASSSGTGNTGELFF
>NA|NA|TRBJ2-7|TRBV29-1
TGCAGCGTGACTGGAGGACCCTCGAGGAACTACGAGCAGTACTTC
CSVTGGPSRNYEQYF